This TCR beta chain was captured in a study of CD8 T cells in Susac syndrome (dated by TCRdb to about 2019). General notes on the study: Among the sequenced Susac syndrome patients, six had clinically active disease and 8 or 9 were in clinical remission. The clonality of the CD8+ T cell repertoire was compared across about a dozen healthy donors, some 14 Susac syndrome patients and roughly 16 multiple sclerosis patients. At the time of blood withdrawal, Susac syndrome patients were either therapy-naive, taking corticosteroids (with some also receiving IVIg), or on IVIg alone. Repertoire sequencing was used to test whether CD8+ T cell activation and differentiation in Susac syndrome was antigen driven.

RNA was extracted using the RNeasy kit, and roughly 0.45 to 1 microgram was reverse transcribed with random hexamers. The immunoSEQ multiplex PCR assay, covering 54 Vbeta and 13 Jbeta segments, was used to amplify TCR beta CDR3 regions. PCR amplification bias was corrected by using a synthetic template baseline for primer optimization and computational correction. On the authors' methods: Reads were annotated to V, D and J genes according to IMGT and were analyzed with immunoSEQ Analyzer, with only productive sequences retained. Clonality was calculated as one minus the Shannon entropy normalized by log2 of the number of productive unique sequences. Public and private clones were assessed among the 100 most prevalent clones of each patient and control. A clone was defined as Susac-specific if it was absent from the healthy and MS cohorts, from roughly 990 published viral clones and from other ImmuneACCESS disease sequences. The public reads were quality trimmed at Q25 with fastp and then assembled into clones with MiXCR by TCRdb, keeping productive beta chains. One record per CDR3 amino acid sequence lists the most common genes and DNA. TCRdb, not the original authors, processed these V and J calls. In all, the sample holds about 190,000 distinct CDR3 sequences, and approximately 95% of those were seen once. The ten largest clones take up around 0.16% of the sample.

In regard to this clonotype: It lacks a known antigen. There are no base qualities to consult, and no much larger clone falls within one base.

What the work shows at the level of the full study, not this receptor alone: Under 20 and five Susac-specific public clones were found in the total CD8+ and CD8+ TEMRA repertoires, respectively. Susac syndrome CD8+ repertoires showed clonal expansion, highest in CD8+ TEMRA cells and greater in clinically active than remitting patients. The number of individuals in the TCR sequencing and HLA analysis was acknowledged as relatively small.

Including cysteine and phenylalanine, the CDR3 has 16 amino acids. Left in the record is the CDR3 DNA by itself, 48 bases read in frame from the first base. V is trimmed back by 3 bases and J by 3 bases, and the junction contains 8 bases that no gene match accounts for. CDR1 DFQATT and CDR2 SNEGSKA were looked up in the germline V gene (reference sequence). Peripheral blood CD8+ and CD4+ T cells from healthy donors, Susac syndrome patients and multiple sclerosis patients were profiled by high-throughput TCR beta sequencing. Susac syndrome patients met recently defined diagnostic criteria for definite or probable disease. Bulk CD8+ and CD4+ T cells were purified by magnetic negative isolation, whereas CD8+ TEMRA cells were enriched by FACS. Blood was drawn into EDTA tubes, processed within 24 hours, and PBMCs were isolated by density gradient centrifugation. PBMCs intended for TCR sequencing were cryopreserved in liquid nitrogen and thawed later in a water bath at 37 degrees C. The sorted or isolated CD4+, CD8+ and CD8+ TEMRA cells had a purity of 90% or higher.

This TCR was sampled from a human donor with Susac syndrome. Source material: CD8+ T cells from PBMCs. The rearranged segments are TRBV20-1 and TRBJ2-1, and 10 bases in between align with TRBD1. The nucleotide sequence is TGCAGTGCTAGCGCCGGGACAGGGGAAAGCTACAATGAGCAGTTCTTC. It specifies CSASAGTGESYNEQFF.